The source of this TCR beta chain is a study of cytomegalovirus exposure and HLA in healthy donors (dated by TCRdb to the late 2010s). At the level of the whole study: A later analysis indicated that the roughly 120 validation repertoires were generated on the platform also employed for the approximately 700 repertoires of the first cohort. Besides the first cohort of about 730 subjects, a separate validation cohort made up of around 120 different subjects was used. To predict cytomegalovirus infection status, the study brought together high-throughput TCR immunosequencing, statistical association of individual TCRs with disease status, and machine learning. The study aimed to test whether cataloging public T cell receptors could reveal signatures of past pathogen exposure.

Donors formed part of the validation cohort, which comprised 120 subjects and was distinct from the first cohort of 690 or so subjects. On this clone itself: Its specific antigen is unknown. No clone much larger than this one lies a single base away; base qualities are absent.

The trim is 4 bases for V and 3 bases for J, with a gap of 12 bases between the germline ends. CDR1 LGHNA and CDR2 YSLEER are derived from the germline V gene. Taken from cysteine to phenylalanine, the CDR3 has 15 residues. The kept DNA is CDR3 alone, 45 bases in frame from the first base. Receptor libraries were prepared by the immunoSEQ multiplex PCR assay. The published analysis was carried out like this. To diagnose cytomegalovirus status from the catalog of TCR beta chain sequences, a statistical classification framework was built. The table was pulled from immuneACCESS by TCRdb, which kept in-frame rearrangements only. Such tables lose some clones; where checked, under half of the loss comes from unresolved V genes, and the rest has no known cause. The DNA gave D and trimming, while V, J and clone size come from that table. The sample includes approximately 150,000 clones, with around nine tenths observed a single time. The biggest ten clones account for about 2.5% of the sample.

Study-wide findings and limitations: In a later analysis, TCRs clustered in the first cohort were found to also tend to co-occur in the roughly 130 validation repertoires, with approximately 95% of cluster scores above 0. The validation cohort had no HLA typing available for a later analysis, so co-occurrence within that cohort was assessed over all 120 or so repertoires. In vitro tests confirmed that a few of the cytomegalovirus-associated TCR beta chains recognize cytomegalovirus antigens. The authors suggested that the approach could potentially be extended to other disease states and immunological phenotypes. Most TCR sequences were seen in very few donors, while some public TCRs were found in many individuals. The classifier was reported to diagnose cytomegalovirus status with high specificity and sensitivity in both the original and validation cohorts. A total of 150 to 200 TCR beta chains were listed by the study as associated with cytomegalovirus.

The sequence was obtained from a man in his late teens or twenties in good health and CMV-seropositive. The sequencing sample was made of PBMCs. The chain is made from TRBV4-3 and TRBJ2-2; the D gene identity is not certain. In nucleotide form, the sequence is TGCGCCAGCAGCCCCGACTCGCGCGACACCGGGGAGCTGTTTTTT. The resulting protein is CASSPDSRDTGELFF.